This record looks at one TCR beta chain sequence and its context. This sample was included in a study of control samples from healthy donors and cancer patients. Only in-frame clones appear in the TCRdb table, and some are missing; sequencing was by immunoSEQ multiplex PCR. The table lists about 77,000 clones, around 94% of them singletons, with 4.5% to 7.5% in the top ten. The sequencing sample was made of blood. The source is a woman aged 60-70 years in good health.

The CDR3 nucleotides are TGTGCCAGCAGCACTCGGGACAGGGGTTCAGTGGGCTACACCTTC. It encodes CASSTRDRGSVGYTF. This rearrangement joins TRBV7-9 to TRBJ1-2; 10 nucleotides match TRBD1. The CDR3 is made up of 15 amino acids. Germline V gene data show CDR1 as SEHNR and CDR2 as FQNEAQ (reference sequence). V shed 5 bases and J 8 bases; nucleotides not matched to a gene: 11.